What follows are 30 T cell receptor beta chains derived from one specimen sequenced in a study of T cells in Graves' hyperthyroidism and ophthalmopathy. Researchers amplified the TCR beta CDR3 regions from RNA transcripts. The TCR CDR3 first-round RT-PCR relied on the HTBI primer set. TCRdb reanalysed the multiplex PCR reads using MiXCR and keeps one entry per CDR3 protein. This sample has more than 500,000 distinct CDR3 sequences; 14% to 15% occur once, and the top ten carry approximately 4.3%. Material for sequencing was blood. Source of these receptors: a woman in her thirties or forties with Graves' ophthalmopathy.

V gene TRBV20-1 combines with J gene TRBJ2-1; 8 bases map to TRBD1. CDR3 size: 15 residues. With 6 bases clipped from V and 5 bases from J, the junction kept 12 bases outside the gene matches. CDR1 DFQATT and CDR2 SNEGSKA come from the germline V gene (reference sequence). In nucleotides, the CDR3 is TGCAGTGCAATCCCCAGGGGGCGGGCCAACAATGAGCAGTTCTTC. It translates to CSAIPRGRANNEQFF.

To note about this clonotype: The CDR3 end shows no conserved phenylalanine or tryptophan, and so a read error is likely. The V and J genes are TRBV20-1 and TRBJ2-7; D is possibly TRBD1 or TRBD2 (5 bases each). Trimming pared 5 bases from V and 2 bases from J, leaving 13 bases between. This CDR3 region has 13 residues. Germline CDR1 DFQATT, CDR2 SNEGSKA (reference sequence). For the CDR3, the DNA is TGCAGTGCTCTCCGAGAGGGACCCTACGAGCAGTACCTC. Translating it yields CSALREGPYEQYL.

This clonotype occurred many times. This sequence joins TRBV5-1 and TRBJ2-3; 7 nucleotides line up with TRBD2. The CDR3 has 17 residues. V lost 0 bases and J lost 2; bases outside the gene matches: 9. Per germline, CDR1 SGHRS and CDR2 YFSETQ. The CDR3 region is CASSLEGGRASTDTQYF. The CDR3 nucleotides read TGCGCCAGCAGCTTGGAGGGCGGGAGAGCATCCACAGATACGCAGTATTTT.

The chain combines TRBV11-2 with TRBJ2-6; no clear D gene. V shed 2 bases and J shed 1 base, with 9 bases lying between them. The CDR3 has 16 amino acids. Germline CDR1 is SGHAT and CDR2 is FQNNGV. The CDR3 region is CASSLTSGSGANVLTF. The CDR3 DNA reads as TGTGCCAGCAGCTTAACTTCGGGTTCTGGGGCCAACGTCCTGACTTTC. Based on the CDR3 plus reference TRBV11-2 and TRBJ2-6, the full variable domain is EAGVAQSPRYKIIEKRQSVAFWCNPISGHATLYWYQQILGQGPKLLIQFQNNGVVDDSQLPKDRFSAERLKGVDSTLKIQPAKLEDSAVYLCASSLTSGSGANVLTFGAGSRLTVL.

The chain couples TRBV7-2 to TRBJ2-7; 7 nucleotides match TRBD1. V dropped 4 bases and J dropped 7; count of bases not matched to a gene: 13. Germline V gene data show CDR1 as SGHTA and CDR2 as FQGNSA. The CDR3 is made up of 15 amino acids. The chain's CDR3 is CASSYPGTVLGEQYF. CDR3 nucleotide sequence: TGTGCCAGCAGCTACCCCGGGACAGTTTTAGGGGAGCAGTACTTC.

Many counts were recorded for this clonotype. Written as DNA, the CDR3 is TGTGCCAGCAGACCCGGGACCTTTCTCACCGGGGAGCTGTTTTTT. As protein: CASRPGTFLTGELFF. The chain uses TRBV11-2 and TRBJ2-2, with D possibly being TRBD1 or TRBD2 (5 bases each). This CDR3 comprises 15 residues. V gave up 6 bases and J gave up 4 bases, with 15 bases separating them. Looked up from germline, CDR1 is SGHAT and CDR2 is FQNNGV. Based on the CDR3 plus reference TRBV11-2 and TRBJ2-2, the full variable domain is EAGVAQSPRYKIIEKRQSVAFWCNPISGHATLYWYQQILGQGPKLLIQFQNNGVVDDSQLPKDRFSAERLKGVDSTLKIQPAKLEDSAVYLCASRPGTFLTGELFFGEGSRLTVL.

There are many counts of this clonotype. The chain employs TRBV19 and TRBJ2-7; 9 nucleotides line up with TRBD1. The CDR3 length is 15 residues. With 7 bases clipped from V and 5 bases from J, the junction kept 12 bases outside the gene matches. Looked up from germline, CDR1 is LNHDA and CDR2 is SQIVND (reference sequence). CDR3 bases: TGTGCCAGTACCGACTCCGGGACAGGGTCCAACGAGCAGTACTTC. Translating it yields CASTDSGTGSNEQYF.

In this sample, this clonotype turned up many times. The chain joins TRBV19 to TRBJ2-5, with D unresolved. Trimming shortened V by 1 base and J by 3 bases, and 3 bases separated the two germline ends. CDR3 size: 12 residues. Germline loops: CDR1 LNHDA, CDR2 SQIVND (reference sequence). CDR3 residues: CASSIGEETQYF. CDR3 coding DNA: TGTGCCAGTAGTATAGGAGAAGAGACCCAGTACTTC. The whole variable domain, filled in from reference TRBV19 and TRBJ2-5, reads DGGITQSPKYLFRKEGQNVTLSCEQNLNHDAMYWYRQDPGQGLRLIYYSQIVNDFQKGDIAEGYSVSREKKESFPLTVTSAQKNPTAFYLCASSIGEETQYFGPGTRLLVL.

Ten or more counts support this clonotype. The chain combines TRBV19 with TRBJ2-4; 8 bases are shared with TRBD1. Germline trimming cut 5 bases from V and 4 bases from J; bases unmatched to any gene: 7. This CDR3 comprises 15 residues. The germline CDR1 and CDR2 sequences are LNHDA and SQIVND (reference sequence). CDR3 DNA: TGTGCCAGTAGTCCCCGGTGGACAGGGAAAAACATTCAGTACTTC. Translating gives CASSPRWTGKNIQYF.

This clonotype was found many times. V gene TRBV20-1 combines with J gene TRBJ2-5; 7 bases match TRBD2. The CDR3 is 14 amino acids. Trimming cost V 4 bases and J 2 bases; bases outside gene matches: 7. Per the germline V gene, CDR1 is DFQATT and CDR2 is SNEGSKA (reference sequence). Here the CDR3 DNA reads TGCAGTGCTACCGGGACTATGACTCAAGAGACCCAGTACTTC. As protein: CSATGTMTQETQYF.

This clonotype occurred many times. This chain uses TRBV28 with TRBJ2-4; D possibly uses TRBD1 or TRBD2 (6 bases each). In germline, CDR1 is MDHEN, CDR2 SYDVKM. The V gene lost 6 bases and the J gene lost 3 bases, with 12 bases spanning the gap. The CDR3 is 14 residues long. DNA of the CDR3: TGTGCCAGCAGGTCGGCGGGACACAAAAACATTCAGTACTTC. Its protein product is CASRSAGHKNIQYF.

In this sample, this clonotype turned up many times. The chain couples TRBV28 to TRBJ2-4; D is perhaps TRBD1 (5 bases). Germline CDR1 MDHEN, CDR2 SYDVKM. CDR3 length: 14 amino acids. V gave up 5 bases and J gave up 3 bases, with 11 bases separating them. CDR3 amino acids: CASSKTDSKNIQYF. In DNA, the CDR3 is TGTGCCAGCAGTAAGACAGATAGCAAAAACATTCAGTACTTC.

V and J are TRBV4-2 and TRBJ1-1; the match to TRBD1 covers 8 bases. V lost 3 bases and J lost 4; bases outside the gene matches: 10. The CDR3 is made up of 16 amino acids. Looked up from germline, CDR1 is LGHNA and CDR2 is YNFKEQ. The CDR3: CASSQKRGQGTTEAFF. In nucleotides, the CDR3 is TGTGCCAGCAGCCAGAAGAGAGGACAGGGTACCACTGAAGCTTTCTTT.

This clonotype was seen ten or more times. This chain joins TRBV29-1 and TRBJ2-2, with D uncertain. The V gene lost 4 bases and the J gene lost 2 bases, with 11 bases spanning the gap. This CDR3 contains 14 residues. Per germline, CDR1 SQVTM and CDR2 ANQGSEA. CDR3 amino acids: CSVVPDLNTGELFF. In nucleotides, the CDR3 is TGCAGCGTTGTCCCGGACCTAAACACCGGGGAGCTGTTTTTT.

This clonotype appeared many times. V usage is TRBV5-5 and J usage is TRBJ1-1; D not resolved. Germline-derived CDR1 and CDR2 are SGHKS and YYEKEE (reference sequence). V shed 2 bases and J shed 7 bases, with 9 bases lying between them. The CDR3 has 12 amino acids. The CDR3 nucleotides read TGTGCCAGCAGCTTTGCCCAGATTGAAGCTTTCTTT. The encoded protein is CASSFAQIEAFF.

The chain joins TRBV6-5 to TRBJ2-5, with D unclear. V was cut by 2 bases and J by 3 bases, with 10 bases left in between. CDR1 and CDR2 (germline): MNHEY, SVGAGI. The CDR3 has 14 residues. Here the CDR3 reads CASSYVSREETQYF. CDR3 nucleotide sequence: TGTGCCAGCAGTTACGTAAGCAGAGAAGAGACCCAGTACTTC.

V is TRBV19 and J is TRBJ1-1, with D tentatively TRBD1 (6 bases). V was cut by 4 bases and J by 5 bases, with 11 bases left in between. The germline gives CDR1 LNHDA, CDR2 SQIVND (reference sequence). The CDR3 loop spans 13 amino acids. The CDR3 loop reads CASSKGVRTEAFF. CDR3 DNA sequence: TGTGCCAGTAGTAAGGGGGTGAGGACTGAAGCTTTCTTT.

This clonotype was seen repeatedly, ten times or more. The chain has TRBV27 and TRBJ1-3, with TRBD1 matching over 7 bases. With 5 bases clipped from V and 4 bases from J, the junction kept 8 bases outside the gene matches. Germline CDR1 and CDR2: MNHEY and SMNVEV (reference sequence). The CDR3 extends over 15 amino acids. CDR3 in amino acids: CASSPRTGAGNTIYF. In DNA form, the CDR3 reads TGTGCCAGCAGTCCCCGGACAGGCGCAGGAAACACCATATATTTT.

This clonotype occurred many times. The chain joins TRBV28 to TRBJ1-5; no reliable D call. CDR3 length: 15 amino acids. V lost 3 bases and J 1 base, leaving 10 bases between the germline ends. CDR1 and CDR2 (germline): MDHEN, SYDVKM. The CDR3 loop reads CASSLLLESNQPQHF. The CDR3 DNA sequence: TGTGCCAGCAGTTTGCTTCTGGAGAGCAATCAGCCCCAGCATTTT. The full variable domain, with the rest looked up from reference TRBV28 and TRBJ1-5, is DVKVTQSSRYLVKRTGEKVFLECVQDMDHENMFWYRQDPGLGLRLIYFSYDVKMKEKGDIPEGYSVSREKKERFSLILESASTNQTSMYLCASSLLLESNQPQHFGDGTRLSIL.

This clonotype was seen only a few times. A junction end diverges from the germline sequence, so it may reflect a read error. The chain recombines TRBV6-1 with TRBJ2-4, with D unclear. The CDR3 is 14 amino acids. The germline gives CDR1 MNHNS, CDR2 SASEGT. CDR3 coding DNA: TGTGTCAGCAGTATGGGCTTAGCCAAAAACATTCAGTACTTC. Residues: CVSSMGLAKNIQYF.

The table lists this clonotype with many counts. In DNA form, the CDR3 reads TGTGCCAGCAGCTCGAGGGGGACAGACGAGATTTACGAGCAGTACTTC. Amino acid sequence: CASSSRGTDEIYEQYF. The chain uses TRBV7-8 and TRBJ2-7; 7 bases map to TRBD1. CDR1 and CDR2 (germline): SGHVS, FQNEAQ. The trim removed 4 bases at V and 4 bases at J, leaving 13 bases unmatched. This CDR3 has 16 amino acids.

The table lists this clonotype with many counts. CDR3 in amino acids: CASSLATGNTYYGYTF. For the CDR3, the DNA is TGCGCCAGCAGCTTGGCCACTGGGAATACTTACTATGGCTACACCTTC. The chain is built from TRBV5-1 and TRBJ1-2; D remains unclear. This CDR3 comprises 16 residues. Germline assignment: CDR1 SGHRS and CDR2 YFSETQ. With 0 bases removed from V and 3 bases from J, the gap between germline ends came to 15 bases.

Judged by abundance, this clonotype is medium-sized (0.01 to 0.1%). The CDR3 DNA is TGTGCCAGCAGTTTTCTCGGGAGTGGGGGTACCCAGTACTTC. This translates into CASSFLGSGGTQYF. The chain couples TRBV12-3 or TRBV12-4 to TRBJ2-5; D is perhaps TRBD2 (6 bases). The CDR3 length is 14 residues. V was cut by 3 bases and J by 8 bases, with 16 bases left in between.

This clonotype appeared many times. This sequence joins TRBV6-5 and TRBJ2-5; no reliable D call. Germline CDR1 is MNHEY and CDR2 is SVGAGI. The CDR3 length is 14 residues. Trimming cost V 2 bases and J 3 bases, with 10 bases left between them. CDR3 region: CASSYTRTEETQYF. In DNA form, the CDR3 reads TGTGCCAGCAGTTACACAAGGACCGAAGAGACCCAGTACTTC.

The chain has TRBV6-1 and TRBJ2-7, with D unclear. Germline values: CDR1 MNHNS, CDR2 SASEGT. The CDR3 runs 15 residues. Trimming cost V 3 bases and J 1 base, with 13 bases left between them. CDR3: CASSEDGYGSYEQYF. The CDR3 DNA sequence: TGTGCCAGCAGTGAGGACGGCTACGGATCCTACGAGCAGTACTTC.

This clonotype came up a few times. This rearrangement joins TRBV24-1 to TRBJ2-7; 8 bases map to TRBD1. The CDR3 totals 16 residues. The junction had 10 bases not matched to a gene; V was cut back by 5 bases and J by 2 bases. Germline V gene sequence: CDR1 KGHDR, CDR2 SFDVKD. This CDR3 reads CATSVGRGQGAYEQYF. CDR3 coding DNA: TGTGCCACCAGTGTAGGTCGAGGACAGGGAGCCTACGAGCAGTACTTC.

At least ten counts were recorded for this clonotype. This chain joins TRBV28 and TRBJ1-1; 9 bases line up with TRBD1. This CDR3 comprises 13 residues. Germline CDR1 MDHEN, CDR2 SYDVKM. After removal of 7 bases from V and 3 bases from J, the junction contained 3 bases not matched to a gene. The CDR3 nucleotides are TGTGCCAGCACACAGGGGGCGCACACTGAAGCTTTCTTT. Residues: CASTQGAHTEAFF.

The sample holds many counts of this clonotype. The chain links TRBV6-2 or TRBV6-3 to TRBJ2-2, with 8 bases aligning to TRBD2. The CDR3 spans 15 residues. V dropped 4 bases and J dropped 4; count of bases not matched to a gene: 5. Germline assignment: CDR1 MNHEY and CDR2 SVGEGT. DNA of the CDR3: TGTGCCAGCAGTTCCGGGACTAGAGTCACCGGGGAGCTGTTTTTT. Amino acid sequence: CASSSGTRVTGELFF.

This clonotype occurred many times. This chain joins TRBV27 and TRBJ2-7; D possibly matches TRBD1 or TRBD2 (5 bases each). The CDR3 totals 15 residues. The V gene lost 0 bases and the J gene lost 1 base, with 10 bases spanning the gap. Germline lookup yields CDR1 MNHEY and CDR2 SMNVEV (reference sequence). The CDR3 reads CASSLSGALSYEQYF. The CDR3 coding sequence is TGTGCCAGCAGTTTATCCGGGGCTCTTTCCTACGAGCAGTACTTC.

This clonotype was detected many times. The chain recombines TRBV12-3 or TRBV12-4 with TRBJ1-1; 7 nucleotides line up with TRBD1. The CDR3 length is 13 residues. The junction had 5 bases not matched to a gene; V was cut back by 6 bases and J by 4 bases. CDR3 sequence reads: CASRSTGITEAFF. The CDR3 nucleotides are TGTGCCAGCAGGTCGACAGGGATCACTGAAGCTTTCTTT.